There are many counts of the clone carrying this T cell receptor beta chain. The antigen is undetermined. Losses at the gene ends were 6 bases for V and 1 base for J; bases not matched to a gene: 4. The CDR3 is 15 residues long. The sample originates from a study of regulatory T cells in long-lasting Graves disease. In the study overall: For under 3 months, newly diagnosed Graves' patients had been taking antithyroid drugs. The study's findings and limits: TRBV28, TRBJ1-2 and TRBJ2-5 were segments that persistent disease favored.

Through Arm-PCR of CDR3 regions and iRepertoire HTBI primers, TCR beta libraries were built. MiXCR, applied by TCRdb to the multiplex PCR reads, yields one record per CDR3 protein. Of 200,000 to 250,000 distinct CDR3 sequences listed, roughly 19% are singletons. Time point defined: newly diagnosed GD, antithyroid drugs for less than 3 months. RNA isolated from PBMCs was used to make the TCR library. The same specimen was also included in a second study, on T cells in Graves' hyperthyroidism and ophthalmopathy. As reported in that work: Ophthalmopathy could be told apart from stable hyperthyroidism with a 13 V-J model.

The chain uses TRBV12-3 or TRBV12-4 and TRBJ2-1; 9 positions match TRBD2. The clonotype was recovered from a woman aged 30 to 39 with Graves disease. Sequencing used peripheral blood mononuclear cells (PBMCs), obtained at new diagnosis, from a patient treated with antithyroid drugs. The CDR3 sequence is CASRLSGSSYNEQFF. For the CDR3, the DNA is TGTGCCAGCAGACTTAGCGGGAGTTCCTACAATGAGCAGTTCTTC.